This T cell receptor beta chain was retrieved from a study of shared clonotypes between healthy human individuals. General study results and limits: Generation probability values for non-shared clonotypes were lower than those for clonotypes shared by all four donors.

This CDR3 has 14 residues. From germline, CDR1 is LNHDA and CDR2 SQIVND (reference sequence). Trimming shortened V by 7 bases and J by 7 bases, and 16 bases separated the two germline ends. A note on this clone: The antigen remains unidentified.

Those who donated were healthy HIV-negative adults, with no recent acute infections or vaccinations reported. A CD45RA+ naive subset and a CD45RA-negative memory subset were split from CD4+ cells. Produced via immunoSEQ multiplex PCR; TCRdb's table is partial and in-frame only. The table has 2 million to 2.5 million clones, under 97% seen once. The receptor was derived from a man between 18 and 35 years old in good health. This rearrangement joins TRBV19 to TRBJ1-4; D perhaps matches TRBD1 (5 bases). The sequenced sample consisted of naive CD4+ T cells sorted from blood. Sample subset: CD45RA+ positively selected. The CDR3 DNA reads as TGTGCCAGTACCAGTGGGGGGGGACGTGAAAAACTGTTTTTT. Translation gives CASTSGGGREKLFF.